This entry concerns a single T cell receptor (beta chain). The entry originates in a study of blood T cell repertoires in COVID-19. Study context: Whether acute or convalescent, the COVID-19 samples came from the United States, Italy and Spain. T cells, B-cell-depleted T cells, or PBMCs provided the cDNA or gDNA that served as material.

There are 13 residues in the CDR3. CDR1 is LNHNV and CDR2 is YYDKDF in the germline V gene (reference sequence). With 9 bases clipped from V and 7 bases from J, the junction kept 11 bases outside the gene matches. In the study's own analysis: Estimated nucleated cell counts came from reference gene primer amplification. Profiling relied on immunoSEQ multiplex PCR, and the TCRdb table lists in-frame clones only, not all of them. V and J calls and clone size are given by that table; D and trimming were obtained from the DNA. The sample carries approximately 250,000 clones, 84% recorded once. The sequence was obtained from a man aged 45-60 years with acute or convalescent COVID-19. This chain links TRBV15 with TRBJ2-7; 8 bases match TRBD1. Sample: peripheral blood. The CDR3 sequence: CATPGTGFLEQYF. CDR3 bases: TGTGCCACGCCCGGGACAGGATTTTTGGAGCAGTACTTC.